The clone carrying this T cell receptor beta chain was observed many times. Amplification yielded TCR beta CDR3 regions, with RNA transcripts as the source. Primed by the HTBI set, a first-round RT-PCR was run on the TCR CDR3. TCRdb redid the calling of the multiplex PCR reads with MiXCR, one entry per CDR3 protein. The sample holds more than 300,000 distinct CDR3 sequences, roughly 14% seen once. This entry belongs to a study of T cells in Graves' hyperthyroidism and ophthalmopathy. V was trimmed by 5 bases and J by 1 base, leaving 16 bases between them. Germline CDR1 and CDR2: SGHTA and FQGTGA. The CDR3 has 16 residues.

V and J are TRBV7-3 and TRBJ2-3; D is unresolved. This sequence originates from a woman aged 25 to 45 with Graves' ophthalmopathy. The sample taken for sequencing was blood. The chain's CDR3 is CASSQPHSFGTDTQYF. CDR3 bases: TGTGCCAGCAGCCAGCCCCATTCTTTTGGCACAGATACGCAGTATTTT.